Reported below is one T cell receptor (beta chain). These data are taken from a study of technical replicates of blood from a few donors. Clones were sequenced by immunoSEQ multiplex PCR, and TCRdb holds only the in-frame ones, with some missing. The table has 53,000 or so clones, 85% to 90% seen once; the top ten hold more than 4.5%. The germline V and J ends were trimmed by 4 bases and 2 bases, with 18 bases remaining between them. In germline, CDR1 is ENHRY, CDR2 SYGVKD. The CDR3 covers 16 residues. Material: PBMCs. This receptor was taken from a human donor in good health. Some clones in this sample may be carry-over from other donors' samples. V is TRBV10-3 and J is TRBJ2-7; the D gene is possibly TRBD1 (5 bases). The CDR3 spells CAISVGPSGKPYEQYF. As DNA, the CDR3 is TGTGCCATCAGTGTTGGGCCGTCAGGGAAACCCTACGAGCAGTACTTC.